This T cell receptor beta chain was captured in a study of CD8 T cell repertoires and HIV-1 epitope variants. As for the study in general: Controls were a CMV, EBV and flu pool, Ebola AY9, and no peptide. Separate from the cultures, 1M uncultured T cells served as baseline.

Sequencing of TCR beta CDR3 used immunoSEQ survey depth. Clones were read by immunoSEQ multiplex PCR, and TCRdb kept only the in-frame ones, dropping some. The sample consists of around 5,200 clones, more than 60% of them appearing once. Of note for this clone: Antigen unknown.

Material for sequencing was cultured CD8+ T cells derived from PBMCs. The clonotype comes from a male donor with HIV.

CDR3: CASSAQGQGETQYF. The CDR3 DNA is TGTGCCAGCAGTGCCCAGGGACAGGGAGAGACCCAGTACTTC. The rearrangement joins TRBV2 to TRBJ2-5; TRBD1 aligns across 9 bases. Germline CDR1 is SNHLY and CDR2 is FYNNEI. The CDR3 sequence is 14 residues long. The ends lost 4 bases at V and 4 bases at J; junction bases unmatched: 4.